The rows below give T cell receptor beta chains drawn from one sample of a study of blood T cells in healthy people across ages. TCRdb recomputed calls from the 5' RACE reads with MiXCR, one row per CDR3 protein. The repertoire includes about 620,000 distinct CDR3 sequences, 40% to 65% of them detected once, and around an eighth sits in the top ten. Sequenced material: blood. The source of these receptors is a woman of 80 years or more in good health. CDR3s include the opening cysteine and the closing phenylalanine or tryptophan. Fields, in order: CDR3 protein, CDR3 DNA, clone size, V gene, CDR3 length, D gene, J gene. The D gene is left open where the match is weak. Not all rows give a size; the values are once, few, many and, for expanded clones, a class.

CASSEYVPGGGYTF TGTGCCAGCAGTGAATACGTCCCAGGGGGCGGCTACACCTTC NA TRBV25-1 14 TRBD1 TRBJ1-2
CASTLAGVNEQFF TGTGCCAGCACTCTAGCGGGAGTGAATGAGCAGTTCTTC NA TRBV2 13 TRBD2 TRBJ2-1
CASSFGGAVTDTQYF TGTGCCAGCAGCTTCGGGGGCGCGGTCACAGATACGCAGTATTTT NA TRBV11-1 15 NA TRBJ2-3
CASRNSSDNEQFF TGTGCCAGCAGGAATAGTAGCGACAATGAGCAGTTCTTC NA TRBV7-9 13 NA TRBJ2-1
CASSSPFRQAGTNYGYTF TGTGCCAGCAGTTCCCCATTCAGACAGGCTGGGACTAACTATGGCTACACCTTC many TRBV28 18 NA TRBJ1-2
CASSSSGEETQYF TGTGCCAGCAGCTCGAGCGGGGAAGAGACCCAGTACTTC NA TRBV7-9 13 TRBD2 TRBJ2-5
CASDTGGLDEQFF TGTGCCAGCGATACGGGAGGGCTCGATGAGCAGTTCTTC NA TRBV28 13 TRBD2 TRBJ2-1
CSVGFGTSGLWEQYF TGCAGCGTTGGGTTCGGGACTAGCGGCCTTTGGGAGCAGTACTTC many TRBV29-1 15 TRBD2 TRBJ2-7
CASEGRTDNQPQHF TGTGCCAGCGAGGGGCGGACCGACAATCAACCCCAGCATTTT NA TRBV6-6 14 NA TRBJ1-5
CASSVPGTGRYNEQFF TGTGCCAGCAGTGTCCCCGGGACAGGGAGATACAATGAGCAGTTCTTC NA TRBV25-1 16 TRBD1 TRBJ2-1
CDISEGQGVSPLHF TGTGACATCAGTGAGGGGCAGGGAGTGTCACCCCTCCACTTT many TRBV10-3 14 NA TRBJ1-6
CASSLNREAQYF TGTGCCAGCAGCCTAAACAGGGAGGCCCAGTACTTC NA TRBV11-3 12 NA TRBJ2-5
CASSVRGLSYNEQFF TGTGCCAGCAGCGTACGGGGCCTCTCCTACAATGAGCAGTTCTTC many TRBV9 15 NA TRBJ2-1
CASSPPTATLYNEQFF TGTGCCAGCAGCCCCCCAACAGCTACGCTCTACAATGAGCAGTTCTTC NA TRBV7-2 16 NA TRBJ2-1
CASSADRARETQYF TGCGCCAGCAGCGCCGACAGGGCAAGGGAGACCCAGTACTTC NA TRBV5-1 14 TRBD1 TRBJ2-5
CASSQESRSNQPQHF TGTGCCAGCAGCCAAGAGAGTCGAAGCAATCAGCCCCAGCATTTT few TRBV4-2 15 NA TRBJ1-5
CSLGQGGEQYF TGCAGTTTAGGACAGGGCGGCGAGCAGTACTTC NA TRBV29-1 11 TRBD1 TRBJ2-7
CAWSAKQGPYNEQFF TGTGCCTGGAGTGCGAAACAGGGGCCCTACAATGAGCAGTTCTTC NA TRBV30 15 TRBD1 TRBJ2-1
CASKPPGEHQPQHF TGTGCCAGCAAACCCCCAGGGGAGCATCAGCCCCAGCATTTT many TRBV6-2/TRBV6-3 14 NA TRBJ1-5
CASSSDRGGQPQHF TGTGCCAGCAGTTCGGACAGGGGGGGTCAGCCCCAGCATTTT few TRBV6-2/TRBV6-3 14 TRBD1 TRBJ1-5
CATRHPGQGGYEQYF TGTGCCACCCGCCACCCGGGACAGGGAGGGTACGAGCAGTACTTC NA TRBV24-1 15 TRBD1 TRBJ2-7
CASSLLAMRGLGETQYF TGTGCCAGCAGCTTATTAGCGATGAGAGGGCTCGGAGAGACCCAGTACTTC NA TRBV11-1 17 NA TRBJ2-5
CASSQDVGTVNEQYF TGTGCCAGCAGCCAAGATGTCGGGACAGTTAACGAGCAGTACTTC once TRBV14 15 TRBD1 TRBJ2-7
CALTRLYEQYF TGTGCCCTTACTAGACTCTACGAGCAGTACTTC NA TRBV30 11 NA TRBJ2-7
CASSPGLADYNEQFF TGTGCCAGCAGTCCGGGACTAGCGGACTACAATGAGCAGTTCTTC many TRBV2 15 TRBD2 TRBJ2-1
CASSQGWTQETQYF TGTGCCAGCAGTCAGGGGTGGACTCAAGAGACCCAGTACTTC NA TRBV6-1 14 NA TRBJ2-5
CASSPRTSGVSYEQYF TGTGCCAGCAGCCCTCGGACTAGCGGGGTCTCCTACGAGCAGTACTTC NA TRBV7-2 16 TRBD2 TRBJ2-7
CSVVQGNQPQHF TGCAGCGTCGTACAGGGGAATCAGCCCCAGCATTTT few TRBV29-1 12 TRBD1 TRBJ1-5